The clone carrying this T cell receptor delta chain has a handful of counts. Its antigen remains unidentified. Trimming cost V 0 bases and J 0 bases; bases outside gene matches: 19. The germline V gene encodes CDR1 TSWWSYY and CDR2 QGS. This CDR3 is 21 amino acids long. Sequences come from RNA converted to cDNA by reverse transcription. The CDR3 regions were amplified by multiplex PCR from V-gene primers to a constant-region primer. TCRdb processed the multiplex PCR reads again with the CATT caller. The sample lists tens of thousands of delta-chain clones, approximately 16% occurring once. The sample belongs to a study of Vδ1+ human thymocytes. Overall study findings and caveats: Thymic TRG and TRD repertoires appeared highly polyclonal. TRG sequences recurred across donors, whereas TRD sequences stayed essentially private. Unlike peripheral blood Vdelta1+ controls, thymic delta-chain sequences included about 20% Vdelta2 and few Vdelta3.

After alphabeta T cell depletion, CD3+ Vdelta1+ Vdelta2- thymocytes were sorted. The V call is TRDV1, the J call TRDJ1, with 7 bases aligning to TRDD3. The sequenced material came from Vdelta1+ gamma-delta thymocytes from the thymus. Subset described: FACS-sorted CD3+ TCRalphabeta- TCRVdelta1+ TCRVdelta2- thymocytes. The receptor comes from a boy under three years old who had congenital heart surgery. The CDR3 DNA reads as TGTGCTCTTGGGGAACTATCCCCTTTACTACTGGGGTCTTCTTACACCGATAAACTCATCTTT. As protein: CALGELSPLLLGSSYTDKLIF.